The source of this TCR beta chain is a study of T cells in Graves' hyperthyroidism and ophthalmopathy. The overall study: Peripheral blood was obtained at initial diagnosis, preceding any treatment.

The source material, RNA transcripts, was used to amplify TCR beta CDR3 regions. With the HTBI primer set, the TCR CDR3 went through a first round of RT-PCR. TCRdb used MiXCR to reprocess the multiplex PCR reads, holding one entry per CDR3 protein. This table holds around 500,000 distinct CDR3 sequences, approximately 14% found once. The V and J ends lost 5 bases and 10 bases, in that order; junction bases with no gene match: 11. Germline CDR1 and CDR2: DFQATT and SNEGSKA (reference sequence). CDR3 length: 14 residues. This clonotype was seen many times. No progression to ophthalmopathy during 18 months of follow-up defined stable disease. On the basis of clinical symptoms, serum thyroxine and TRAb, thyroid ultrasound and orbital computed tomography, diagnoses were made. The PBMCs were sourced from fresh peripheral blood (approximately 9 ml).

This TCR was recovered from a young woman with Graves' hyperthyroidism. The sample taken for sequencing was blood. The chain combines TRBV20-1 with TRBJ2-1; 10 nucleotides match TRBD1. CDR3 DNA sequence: TGCAGTGCTCCTTCGGGACAGGGGCTATGGGAGCAGTTCTTC. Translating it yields CSAPSGQGLWEQFF.